This entry is about one T cell receptor beta chain. In its sample, this clone was seen once. What this receptor recognizes is not known. No base qualities exist here, and no much larger clone lies one base off it. The data originate from a study of blood T cell repertoires in COVID-19 (dated by TCRdb to about 2020). For context, the study as a whole: Samples from collaborators originated in the United States, Italy and Spain and spanned both the acute and convalescent phases of COVID-19. The dataset comprised deeply sampled blood TCRbeta repertoires from subjects exposed to, actively infected with, or recovered from COVID-19. Nearly every sample came with metadata listing a de-identified subject ID, COVID-19 status, age in years and sex. The prospective study material was composed of cDNA or gDNA derived from T cells, B-cell-depleted T cells, or PBMCs. Where HLA class I and class II types were available, the types were taken from metadata supplied by the sample provider, not from assay-based typing. Samples were obtained from the ongoing ImmuneRACE study (first 160 participants) and from 950 to 1,500 subjects provided by 6 global collaborators. A freely available public database, intended as a resource for researchers studying the immune response to SARS-CoV-2, is where the repertoires were released. Results and caveats for the whole study, not just this receptor: Clinical and demographic metadata were provided uncurated, with the amount varying by source and participant.

Participants in the prospective study were aged 18 to 89 years, lived in some 24 United States geographic areas, and enrolled through a virtual design. Cohort assignment in the prospective study relied on participant-reported clinical history from a screening survey and a study questionnaire. For ImmuneRACE Cohort 3, a participant was defined as recovered based on two consecutive negative NP/OP PCR tests, clearance by a healthcare professional, or resolution of symptoms. Mobile phlebotomists in the prospective study collected whole blood, serum and a nasopharyngeal or oropharyngeal swab from every participant. Prospective study participants could optionally give additional blood draws and questionnaires over an approximately 2-month period. Prospective study blood samples were shipped either frozen or at room temperature before DNA extraction. TCRbeta CDR3 regions were amplified from genomic DNA by means of the immunoSEQ Assay, a bias-controlled multiplex PCR. Processing in the source paper ran as follows. Nucleated cell counts per sample were estimated from amplification of reference gene primers within the assay. To quantify the absolute abundance of each unique TCRbeta CDR3 rearrangement, sequence reads were collapsed and filtered. For each sample, productive Simpson clonality was calculated by taking the square root of Simpson's diversity index across productive rearrangements. Entries here come from immuneACCESS through TCRdb and include only in-frame sequences with V and J called. Some clones fail to appear in such tables; in the studies checked, an unresolved V gene covers under half of the shortfall, and the cause of the remainder is unknown. The D gene and trimming were derived from the DNA, and the V and J assignments and clone size from that table. The sample table records approximately 300,000 clones; about nine tenths of these occur just once. The ten largest make up 2.6% of the sample.

The sequenced sample consisted of PBMCs or T cells enriched from blood (not recorded which). The TCR comes from a woman younger than 35 who had recovered from COVID-19.

In nucleotide form, the sequence is TGTGCCAGCAGTCACCCCGACAGCTCCTACGAGCAGTACTTC. Translated, this is CASSHPDSSYEQYF. The sequence links TRBV28 to TRBJ2-7; possibly the D gene is TRBD1, per 5 matching bases. Deletion took 5 bases off V and 0 bases off J, with a span of 11 bases between the germline ends. Reading from cysteine to phenylalanine, the CDR3 counts 14 amino acids. The retained sequence is limited to the CDR3, 42 bases, with the frame set at the first base. The germline V gene provides CDR1 MDHEN and CDR2 SYDVKM.